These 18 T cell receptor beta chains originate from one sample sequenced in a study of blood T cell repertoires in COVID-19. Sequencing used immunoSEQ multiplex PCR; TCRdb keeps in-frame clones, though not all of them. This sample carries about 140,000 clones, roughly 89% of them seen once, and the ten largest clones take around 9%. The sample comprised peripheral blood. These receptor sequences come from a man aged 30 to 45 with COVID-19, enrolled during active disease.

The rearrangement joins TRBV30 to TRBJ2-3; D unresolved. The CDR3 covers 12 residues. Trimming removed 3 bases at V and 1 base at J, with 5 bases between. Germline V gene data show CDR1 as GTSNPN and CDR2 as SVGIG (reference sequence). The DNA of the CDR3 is TGTGCCTGGAGGCGGCGCACAGATACGCAGTATTTT. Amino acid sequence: CAWRRRTDTQYF.

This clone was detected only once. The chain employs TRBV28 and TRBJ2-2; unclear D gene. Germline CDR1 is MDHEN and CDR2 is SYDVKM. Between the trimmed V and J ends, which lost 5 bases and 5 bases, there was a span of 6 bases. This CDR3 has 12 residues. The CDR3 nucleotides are TGTGCCAGCAGTCCCCGTACCGGGGAGCTGTTTTTT. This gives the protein CASSPRTGELFF.

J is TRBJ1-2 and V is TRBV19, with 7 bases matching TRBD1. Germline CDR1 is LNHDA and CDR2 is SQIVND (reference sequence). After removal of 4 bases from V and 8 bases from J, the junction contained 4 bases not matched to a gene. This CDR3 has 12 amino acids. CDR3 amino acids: CASSKEDRGYTF. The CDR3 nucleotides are TGTGCCAGTAGTAAAGAGGACAGGGGCTACACCTTC.

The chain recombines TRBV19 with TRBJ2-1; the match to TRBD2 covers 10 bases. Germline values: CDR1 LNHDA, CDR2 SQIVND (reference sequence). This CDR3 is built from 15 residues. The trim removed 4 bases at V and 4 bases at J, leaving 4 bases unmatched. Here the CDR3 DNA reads TGTGCCAGTAGTACCGGACTAGCGGAATACAATGAGCAGTTCTTC. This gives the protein CASSTGLAEYNEQFF. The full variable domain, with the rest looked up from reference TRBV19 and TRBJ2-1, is DGGITQSPKYLFRKEGQNVTLSCEQNLNHDAMYWYRQDPGQGLRLIYYSQIVNDFQKGDIAEGYSVSREKKESFPLTVTSAQKNPTAFYLCASSTGLAEYNEQFFGPGTRLTVL.

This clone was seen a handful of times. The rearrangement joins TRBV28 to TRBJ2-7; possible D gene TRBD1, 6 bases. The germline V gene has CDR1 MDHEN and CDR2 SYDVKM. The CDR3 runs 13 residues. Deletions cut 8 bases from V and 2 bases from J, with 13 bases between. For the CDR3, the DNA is TGTGCCAGCCGGACAGCTAGCACCTACGAGCAGTACTTC. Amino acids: CASRTASTYEQYF.

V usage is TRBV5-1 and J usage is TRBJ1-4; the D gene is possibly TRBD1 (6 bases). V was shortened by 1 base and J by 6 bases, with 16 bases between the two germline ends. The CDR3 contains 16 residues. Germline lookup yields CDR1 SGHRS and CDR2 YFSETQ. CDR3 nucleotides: TGCGCCAGCAGCTTGTCCTCCGGCAGGGGAGATGAAAAACTGTTTTTT. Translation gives CASSLSSGRGDEKLFF. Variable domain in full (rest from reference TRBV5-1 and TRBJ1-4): KAGVTQTPRYLIKTRGQQVTLSCSPISGHRSVSWYQQTPGQGLQFLFEYFSETQRNKGNFPGRFSGRQFSNSRSEMNVSTLELGDSALYLCASSLSSGRGDEKLFFGSGTQLSVL.

The CDR3 protein is CASSLDSEKPQHF. CDR3 bases: TGCGCCAGCAGCTTGGATAGTGAGAAGCCCCAGCATTTT. The chain recombines TRBV5-1 with TRBJ1-5; no firm D call. Trimming removed 0 bases at V and 8 bases at J, with 9 bases between. The germline gives CDR1 SGHRS, CDR2 YFSETQ. The CDR3 runs 13 residues. Variable domain in full (rest from reference TRBV5-1 and TRBJ1-5): KAGVTQTPRYLIKTRGQQVTLSCSPISGHRSVSWYQQTPGQGLQFLFEYFSETQRNKGNFPGRFSGRQFSNSRSEMNVSTLELGDSALYLCASSLDSEKPQHFGDGTRLSIL.

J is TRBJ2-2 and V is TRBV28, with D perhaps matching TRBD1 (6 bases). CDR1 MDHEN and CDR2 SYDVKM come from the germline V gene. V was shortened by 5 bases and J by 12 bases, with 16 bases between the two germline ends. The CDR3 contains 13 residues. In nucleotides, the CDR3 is TGTGCCAGCAGTCTCTCTGCCCAGGGGAAGCTGTTTTTT. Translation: CASSLSAQGKLFF.

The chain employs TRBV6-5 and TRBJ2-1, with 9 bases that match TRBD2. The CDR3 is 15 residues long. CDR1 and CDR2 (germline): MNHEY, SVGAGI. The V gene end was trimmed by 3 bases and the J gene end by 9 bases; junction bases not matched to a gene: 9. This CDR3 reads CASSYFLAGRGEQFF. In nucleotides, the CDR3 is TGTGCCAGCAGTTATTTTCTAGCGGGGAGGGGTGAGCAGTTCTTC.

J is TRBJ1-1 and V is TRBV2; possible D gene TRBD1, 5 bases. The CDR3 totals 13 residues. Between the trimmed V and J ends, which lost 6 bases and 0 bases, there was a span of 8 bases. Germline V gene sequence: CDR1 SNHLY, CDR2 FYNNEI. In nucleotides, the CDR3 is TGTGCCAGCAGGATGGACATGAACACTGAAGCTTTCTTT. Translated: CASRMDMNTEAFF.

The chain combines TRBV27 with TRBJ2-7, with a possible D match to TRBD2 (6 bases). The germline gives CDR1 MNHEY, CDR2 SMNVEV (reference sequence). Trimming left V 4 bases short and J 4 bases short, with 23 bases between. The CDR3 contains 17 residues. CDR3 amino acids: CASSSLRGGKRVYEQYF. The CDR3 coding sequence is TGTGCCAGCAGTTCGCTTAGGGGCGGGAAGAGAGTTTACGAGCAGTACTTC.

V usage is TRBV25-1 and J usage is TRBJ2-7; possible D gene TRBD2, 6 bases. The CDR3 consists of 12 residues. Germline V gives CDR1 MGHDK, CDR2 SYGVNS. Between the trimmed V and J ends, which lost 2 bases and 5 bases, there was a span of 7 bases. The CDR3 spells CASSERRDEQYF. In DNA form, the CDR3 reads TGTGCCAGCAGTGAAAGGAGGGACGAGCAGTACTTC.

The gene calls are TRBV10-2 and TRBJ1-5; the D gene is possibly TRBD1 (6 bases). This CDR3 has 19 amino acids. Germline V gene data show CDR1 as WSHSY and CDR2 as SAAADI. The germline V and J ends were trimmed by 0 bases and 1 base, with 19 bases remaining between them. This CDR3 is CASSESTIRGSLSNQPQHF. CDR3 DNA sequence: TGCGCCAGCAGTGAGTCGACGATCAGGGGCTCCCTAAGCAATCAGCCCCAGCATTTT.

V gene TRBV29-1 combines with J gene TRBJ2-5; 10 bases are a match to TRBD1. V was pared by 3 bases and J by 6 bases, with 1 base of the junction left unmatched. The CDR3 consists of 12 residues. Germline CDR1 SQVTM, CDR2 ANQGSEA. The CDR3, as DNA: TGCAGCGTTGAGGACAGGGGGAAGACCCAGTACTTC. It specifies CSVEDRGKTQYF.

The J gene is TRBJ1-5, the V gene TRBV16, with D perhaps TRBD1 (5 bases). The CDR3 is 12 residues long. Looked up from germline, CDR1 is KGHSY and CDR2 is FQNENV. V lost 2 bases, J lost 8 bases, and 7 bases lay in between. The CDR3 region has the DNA TGTGCCAGCAGCCAAGGGGGGGAGCCCCAGCATTTT. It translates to CASSQGGEPQHF.

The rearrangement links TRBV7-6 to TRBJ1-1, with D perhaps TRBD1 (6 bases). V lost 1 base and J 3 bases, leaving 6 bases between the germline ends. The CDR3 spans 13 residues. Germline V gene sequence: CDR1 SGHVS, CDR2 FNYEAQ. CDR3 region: CASSLDRDTEAFF. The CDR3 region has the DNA TGTGCCAGCAGCTTAGACAGGGACACTGAAGCTTTCTTT.

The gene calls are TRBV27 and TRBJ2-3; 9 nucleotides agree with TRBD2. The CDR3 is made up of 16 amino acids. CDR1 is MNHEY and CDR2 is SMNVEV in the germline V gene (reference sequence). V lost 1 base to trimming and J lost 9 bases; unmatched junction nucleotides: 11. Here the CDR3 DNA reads TGTGCCAGCAGTTTATGGCTAGCGGGACGACGGAGGACGCAGTATTTT. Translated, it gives CASSLWLAGRRRTQYF.

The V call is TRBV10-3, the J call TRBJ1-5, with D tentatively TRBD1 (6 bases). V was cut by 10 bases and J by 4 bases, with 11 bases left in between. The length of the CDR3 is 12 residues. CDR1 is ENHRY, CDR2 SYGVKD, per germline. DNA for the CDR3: TGTGCCACCGCAGGACAGAATCAGCCCCAGCATTTT. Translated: CATAGQNQPQHF.